A selection of T cell receptor beta chains follows, all from one sample in a study of T cell repertoires in cytomegalovirus infection. These receptors have no known antigen. TCRdb reprocessed the reads via MiXCR and lists one record per CDR3 protein. Among over 45,000 distinct CDR3 sequences, roughly 20% were seen once, and the ten largest hold around 27%. Sequences were derived from CD8+ T cells from cultured PBMCs, sampled from culture after CMV antigen stimulation. The source of these receptors is a human donor in good health (CMV status not recorded). Some clones in this sample may be carry-over from other donors' samples. CDR3s include the opening cysteine and the closing phenylalanine or tryptophan. The order of the fields is clone size, J gene, D gene, V gene, CDR3 DNA, CDR3 protein. A D gene is named only where the DNA matches it firmly. Size is stated for part of the rows, as once, few or many counts, or as a class when the clone is expanded.

clone size: NA; J gene: TRBJ2-1; D gene: TRBD2; V gene: TRBV6-2/TRBV6-3; CDR3 DNA: TGTGCCAGCAGAGGGAGGGAGGCTCCCTACAATGAGCAGTTCTTC; CDR3 protein: CASRGREAPYNEQFF
clone size: few; J gene: TRBJ1-1; D gene: TRBD1; V gene: TRBV5-1; CDR3 DNA: TGCGCCAGCACCTCCAGGGGACAGGGGAAGAACACTGAAGCTTTCTTT; CDR3 protein: CASTSRGQGKNTEAFF
clone size: few; J gene: TRBJ2-1; D gene: NA; V gene: TRBV7-8; CDR3 DNA: TGTGCCAGCAGCTTAGTGGGGGGGCCAGTCAATGAGCAGTTCTTC; CDR3 protein: CASSLVGGPVNEQFF
clone size: NA; J gene: TRBJ2-2; D gene: TRBD2; V gene: TRBV4-3; CDR3 DNA: TGCGCCAGCAGCCAAGATCGGGGGGACGGGGAGCTGTTTTTT; CDR3 protein: CASSQDRGDGELFF
clone size: NA; J gene: TRBJ1-5; D gene: NA; V gene: TRBV7-8; CDR3 DNA: TGTGCCAGCAGCTTAGCGCACGTAGGACCCCAGCCCCAGCATTTT; CDR3 protein: CASSLAHVGPQPQHF
clone size: few; J gene: TRBJ1-6; D gene: NA; V gene: TRBV7-6; CDR3 DNA: TGTGCCAGCAGCCTAGCCGGGTCACCCCTCCACTTT; CDR3 protein: CASSLAGSPLHF
clone size: NA; J gene: TRBJ2-5; D gene: NA; V gene: TRBV6-2/TRBV6-3; CDR3 DNA: TGTGCCAGCAGTTACTCATTCGGGGAGACCCAGTACTTC; CDR3 protein: CASSYSFGETQYF
clone size: NA; J gene: TRBJ2-1; D gene: TRBD2; V gene: TRBV28; CDR3 DNA: TGTGCCAGCAGACTAGCGGGAGTCTACAATGAGCAGTTCTTC; CDR3 protein: CASRLAGVYNEQFF
clone size: few; J gene: TRBJ1-2; D gene: NA; V gene: TRBV10-3; CDR3 DNA: TGTGCCATCAGGAACAGAAACCAGTTCGATGGCTACACCTTC; CDR3 protein: CAIRNRNQFDGYTF
clone size: many; J gene: TRBJ2-1; D gene: TRBD2; V gene: TRBV7-9; CDR3 DNA: TGTGCCAGCAGCGGACTAGTCGGTGAGCAGTTCTTC; CDR3 protein: CASSGLVGEQFF